A selection of T cell receptor beta chains follows, all from one sample in a study of response to subunit inactivated influenza vaccine. In TCRdb, the RT-PCR reads were re-called with MiXCR into one record per CDR3 protein. The repertoire holds about 620,000 distinct CDR3 sequences, with around 11% as singletons. The specimen comprised PBMCs from blood, sampled on the day of vaccination. These receptors were collected from a man aged 45 to 65 who received an inactivated influenza vaccine. CDR3s include the opening cysteine and the closing phenylalanine or tryptophan. Fields, in order: clone size, V gene, J gene, D gene, CDR3 length, CDR3 protein, CDR3 DNA. The D gene is left open where the match is weak. The size of a clone is reported for some rows only, either as once, few or many, or as a class for expanded clones.

>many|TRBV20-1|TRBJ1-1|-|12
CSAIAMNTEAFF
TGCAGTGCTATTGCAATGAACACTGAAGCTTTCTTT
>many|TRBV20-1|TRBJ2-1|TRBD2|15
CSARSLAGAYNEQFF
TGCAGTGCTAGATCGTTAGCGGGAGCCTACAATGAGCAGTTCTTC
>-|TRBV20-1|TRBJ1-1|-|10
CSASGLGAFF
TGCAGTGCGTCGGGATTGGGAGCTTTCTTT
>few|TRBV11-2|TRBJ2-2|TRBD2|18
CASSLEGSGRAGAGELFF
TGTGCCAGCAGCTTAGAGGGTAGCGGGAGGGCCGGTGCCGGGGAGCTGTTTTTT
>few|TRBV10-3|TRBJ2-7|TRBD2|16
CAISGSGTSGTYEQYF
TGTGCCATCAGTGGATCCGGGACTAGCGGGACCTACGAGCAGTACTTC
>many|TRBV12-3/TRBV12-4|TRBJ1-3|TRBD1|14
CASTRGTVGNTIYF
TGTGCCAGCACCAGAGGGACAGTGGGAAACACCATATATTTT
>many|TRBV29-1|TRBJ2-2|-|12
CSVHLSTGELFF
TGCAGCGTTCACTTGTCCACCGGGGAGCTGTTTTTT
>few|TRBV27|TRBJ2-7|-|14
CASRIGVHGYEQYF
TGTGCCAGCAGAATCGGGGTGCACGGGTACGAGCAGTACTTC
>many|TRBV13|TRBJ2-7|-|12
CASSLGTGEQYF
TGTGCCAGCAGCTTAGGTACAGGGGAGCAGTACTTC
>few|TRBV20-1|TRBJ1-5|-|15
CSATAGVYSNQPQHF
TGCAGTGCTACGGCCGGCGTCTATAGCAATCAGCCCCAGCATTTT
>few|TRBV12-3/TRBV12-4|TRBJ2-3|TRBD2|21
CASSLAPGSGRGKTVTDTQYF
TGTGCCAGCAGTTTAGCGCCGGGTAGCGGGAGGGGGAAAACAGTTACAGATACGCAGTATTTT
>few|TRBV20-1|TRBJ2-7|-|15
CSAMEGGQHVYEQYF
TGCAGTGCTATGGAGGGGGGACAGCATGTCTACGAGCAGTACTTC
>-|TRBV6-2/TRBV6-3|TRBJ2-3|-|14
CASTYLGRTDTQYF
TGTGCCAGCACTTACCTAGGACGCACAGATACGCAGTATTTT
>-|TRBV9|TRBJ2-3|-|15
CASSVTDSSTDTQYF
TGTGCCAGCAGCGTGACAGATTCTAGCACAGATACGCAGTATTTT
>few|TRBV6-5|TRBJ1-4|-|13
CASSYARGEKLFF
TGTGCCAGCAGTTACGCCCGTGGGGAAAAACTGTTTTTT
>many|TRBV20-1|TRBJ2-1|TRBD2|15
CSAPGTSGSYNEQFF
TGCAGTGCCCCAGGGACTAGTGGGTCCTACAATGAGCAGTTCTTC
>-|TRBV12-5|TRBJ2-7|-|15
CASGPRRRASYEQYF
TGTGCTAGTGGCCCAAGGCGGCGGGCCAGCTACGAGCAGTACTTC
>-|TRBV28|TRBJ2-5|-|16
CASSFMGTGYQETQYF
TGTGCCAGCAGTTTTATGGGGACCGGATACCAAGAGACCCAGTACTTC
>few|TRBV3-1|TRBJ2-3|-|16
CASSPSVADNTDTQYF
TGTGCCAGCAGCCCGTCCGTGGCGGACAACACAGATACGCAGTATTTT
>few|TRBV12-3/TRBV12-4|TRBJ2-1|TRBD1|17
CASSFAGTGGTYNEQFF
TGTGCCAGCAGTTTTGCCGGGACAGGGGGCACCTACAATGAGCAGTTCTTC
>few|TRBV4-2|TRBJ2-1|TRBD2|16
CASSQDLGAGGNEQFF
TGTGCCAGCAGCCAAGACCTAGGAGCGGGGGGGAATGAGCAGTTCTTC
>-|TRBV5-6|TRBJ2-5|-|14
CASSWGVFQETQYF
TGTGCCAGCAGCTGGGGGGTATTCCAAGAGACCCAGTACTTC
>-|TRBV4-2|TRBJ2-3|TRBD2|16
CASSQVSGGAGDTQYF
TGTGCCAGCAGCCAAGTTAGCGGGGGGGCCGGAGATACGCAGTATTTT
>many|TRBV5-6|TRBJ1-2|-|15
CASSAIGGGLGGYTF
TGTGCCAGCAGCGCGATAGGTGGGGGGCTCGGCGGCTACACCTTC
>-|TRBV6-2/TRBV6-3|TRBJ2-7|TRBD1|15
CASSYSEGTGVEQYF
TGTGCCAGCAGTTACTCAGAGGGGACAGGGGTCGAGCAGTACTTC
>few|TRBV2|TRBJ2-5|-|11
CASQLEETQYF
TGTGCCAGCCAGTTGGAGGAGACCCAGTACTTC
>few|TRBV7-2|TRBJ2-7|-|15
CASSHPPTGYYEQYF
TGTGCCAGCAGCCACCCCCCGACAGGCTACTACGAGCAGTACTTC
>many|TRBV14|TRBJ2-1|-|14
CASSPGRTYNEQFF
TGTGCCAGCAGCCCGGGACGGACCTACAATGAGCAGTTCTTC
>-|TRBV6-5|TRBJ1-2|-|14
CASSYSQTGGGYTF
TGTGCCAGCAGTTACTCGCAGACGGGCGGTGGCTACACCTTC
>-|TRBV18|TRBJ2-5|-|15
CASSPRELAGETQYF
TGTGCCAGCTCACCAAGGGAGCTAGCCGGCGAGACCCAGTACTTC
>-|TRBV7-9|TRBJ2-7|TRBD1|14
CASTDRDRGYEQYF
TGTGCCAGCACAGACCGGGACAGGGGTTACGAGCAGTACTTC
>many|TRBV5-1|TRBJ2-1|-|15
CASSLGDFSYNEQFF
TGCGCCAGCAGCTTGGGGGACTTCTCCTACAATGAGCAGTTCTTC
>few|TRBV7-9|TRBJ2-7|TRBD1|15
CASSFPDRGYYEQYF
TGTGCCAGCAGCTTTCCGGACAGGGGATACTACGAGCAGTACTTC
>few|TRBV20-1|TRBJ2-3|TRBD2|16
CSATRSGGRVTDTQYF
TGCAGTGCTACCCGTAGCGGGGGGCGCGTCACAGATACGCAGTATTTT
>few|TRBV20-1|TRBJ2-2|-|14
CSARGTDYTGELFF
TGCAGTGCTAGAGGGACAGATTACACCGGGGAGCTGTTTTTT
>-|TRBV29-1|TRBJ2-3|TRBD2|15
CSVARTSSKGDTQYF
TGCAGCGTTGCCCGGACTAGCAGCAAGGGAGATACGCAGTATTTT
>few|TRBV7-9|TRBJ1-2|-|14
CASRPGTSNYGYTF
TGTGCCAGCAGACCCGGGACAAGTAACTATGGCTACACCTTC
>few|TRBV10-3|TRBJ2-7|TRBD1|15
CAISEPGQSSYEQYF
TGTGCCATCAGTGAGCCGGGACAGAGCTCCTACGAGCAGTACTTC
>-|TRBV7-6|TRBJ2-7|-|15
CASSSIAESSYEQYF
TGTGCCAGCAGCTCTATAGCGGAAAGCTCCTACGAGCAGTACTTC
>-|TRBV5-1|TRBJ1-5|-|18
CASSLQPGGLGGNQPQHF
TGCGCCAGCAGCTTACAACCGGGCGGGCTGGGGGGCAATCAGCCCCAGCATTTT
>-|TRBV7-8|TRBJ1-6|TRBD1|19
CASSKLPGQGSSYNSPLHF
TGTGCCAGCAGCAAACTCCCGGGACAGGGGAGCTCCTATAATTCACCCCTCCACTTT
>-|TRBV4-1|TRBJ2-1|TRBD2|18
CASSQVAGRSGTYNEQFF
TGCGCCAGCAGCCAAGTCGCCGGGAGGAGCGGGACCTACAATGAGCAGTTCTTC
>-|TRBV20-1|TRBJ1-5|-|13
CSADPGVDQPQHF
TGCAGTGCGGATCCCGGGGTAGATCAGCCCCAGCATTTT
>-|TRBV14|TRBJ2-7|TRBD2|16
CASSQGRGGSFYEQYF
TGTGCCAGCAGCCAAGGACGCGGGGGATCGTTTTACGAGCAGTACTTC
>-|TRBV29-1|TRBJ2-1|-|14
CSANGPTASNEQFF
TGCAGCGCCAACGGGCCCACGGCCTCCAATGAGCAGTTCTTC
>few|TRBV7-2|TRBJ1-2|-|12
CASSLLSKGYTF
TGTGCCAGCAGCTTATTATCGAAGGGCTACACCTTC
>many|TRBV12-3/TRBV12-4|TRBJ1-1|TRBD1|13
CASSTTGEYEAFF
TGTGCCAGCAGTACGACAGGGGAGTATGAAGCTTTCTTT